This T cell receptor (beta chain) was recovered during a study of cytomegalovirus exposure and HLA in healthy donors. Whole-study findings and limits: Researchers reported from a later analysis that most CMV-associated TCR beta chains appeared HLA-restricted.

Primers included in the PCR were 60 Vbeta and 13 Jbeta primers. Authors' data handling: In a later analysis, 80 million to 100 million unique TCR beta chains included roughly 11 million shared by two or more donors. This table comes from immunoSEQ multiplex PCR, and its TCRdb copy is limited to in-frame clones, with some not included. The V and J calls and the clone size are those of that table, but D and trimming were determined from the DNA. The table shows about 130,000 clones, with 75% to 90% occurring only once. This CDR3 is 14 amino acids long. The junction had 7 bases not matched to a gene; V was cut back by 5 bases and J by 6 bases. The germline V gene encodes CDR1 SGHVS and CDR2 FQNEAQ. Worth noting for this clone: Its antigen remains unidentified.

The sequenced sample was PBMCs. The V call is TRBV7-8, the J call TRBJ2-3, with 8 bases identical to TRBD2. The TCR comes from a male donor in good health and CMV-seronegative. CDR3 residues: CASSLRTSLDTQYF. The CDR3 DNA is TGTGCCAGCAGCCTACGGACTAGCTTGGATACGCAGTATTTT.